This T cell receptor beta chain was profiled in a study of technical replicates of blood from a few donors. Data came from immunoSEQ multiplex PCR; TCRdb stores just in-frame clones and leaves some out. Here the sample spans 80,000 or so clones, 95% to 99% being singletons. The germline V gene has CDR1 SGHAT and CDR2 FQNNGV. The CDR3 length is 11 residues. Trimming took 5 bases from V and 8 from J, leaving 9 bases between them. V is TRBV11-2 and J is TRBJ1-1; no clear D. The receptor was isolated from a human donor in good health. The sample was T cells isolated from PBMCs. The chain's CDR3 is CASSGELEAFF. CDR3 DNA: TGTGCCAGCAGCGGGGAGCTGGAAGCTTTCTTT.